These 8 T cell receptor beta chains share one sample of origin, sequenced in a study of breast tumors, draining lymph nodes, adjacent tissues. TCRdb re-analysed the multiplex PCR reads in MiXCR, keeping a single row per CDR3 protein. The table includes about 150,000 distinct CDR3 sequences, around 22% detected once. Axillary draining lymph nodes of breast cancer patients supplied the node samples. The sample was axillary lymph node tissue. The receptors derive from a female donor with breast cancer. Some clones in this sample may be carry-over from other donors' samples.

On this clonotype itself: This is likely a read error, given that the CDR3 carries no conserved phenylalanine or tryptophan at its end. The rearrangement uses TRBV6-1 and TRBJ2-4; D unclear. Per the germline V gene, CDR1 is MNHNS and CDR2 is SASEGT. The V and J ends lost 10 bases and 2 bases respectively, with 15 bases between them. CDR3 length equals 14 residues. CDR3 sequence: CATIRVSPKNIQYL. The CDR3 DNA is TGTGCCACCATAAGGGTTTCTCCCAAAAACATTCAGTACCTC.

As regards this clonotype: A single base separates this from a much larger clone, so it may be a read error. The J gene is TRBJ2-1, the V gene TRBV4-3; the match to TRBD2 covers 8 bases. This CDR3 is built from 16 residues. Per germline, CDR1 LGHNA and CDR2 YSLEER. J was trimmed by 6 bases and V by 4 bases; bases with no gene match: 11. The CDR3 loop reads CASSPARGLEGNEQFF. In DNA, the CDR3 is TGCGCCAGCAGCCCAGCACGGGGACTAGAAGGCAATGAGCAGTTCTTC.

This clonotype has a handful of counts. This chain links TRBV19 with TRBJ2-1; 7 nucleotides agree with TRBD2. The CDR3 covers 17 residues. V was clipped by 6 bases and J by 8 bases; unmatched bases: 19. Germline assignment: CDR1 LNHDA and CDR2 SQIVND (reference sequence). Written as DNA, the CDR3 is TGTGCCAGTAGATCTCCCACCGGGGGGAAGGGAAGGGATGAGCAGTTCTTC. Amino acid sequence: CASRSPTGGKGRDEQFF.

This clonotype was recorded at least ten times. CDR3 protein: CASSRGLFSGYTF. CDR3 nucleotides: TGTGCCAGCAGCAGGGGGCTTTTCTCTGGCTACACCTTC. The chain recombines TRBV7-9 with TRBJ1-2; 7 positions agree with TRBD1. Germline V gives CDR1 SEHNR, CDR2 FQNEAQ (reference sequence). Trimming cost V 5 bases and J 7 bases; bases outside gene matches: 7. CDR3 length: 13 residues.

This clonotype was counted many times. This sequence joins TRBV11-2 and TRBJ2-7, with D possibly matching TRBD1 (9 bases). Trimming removed 5 bases at V and 0 bases at J, with 23 bases between. This CDR3 contains 18 residues. Germline V CDR1 and CDR2: SGHAT, FQNNGV. The CDR3 sequence: CASSTQGASSGPSYEQYF. The CDR3 DNA reads TGTGCCAGCAGCACACAGGGGGCTTCTAGCGGGCCCTCCTACGAGCAGTACTTC.

In the case of this clonotype: This may be a read error: a much more frequent sequence differs by one nucleotide. The chain uses TRBV4-1 and TRBJ1-2; TRBD1 might be the D (6 bases). The germline CDR1 and CDR2 sequences are MGHRA and YSYEKL. CDR3 length: 14 amino acids. CDR3 coding DNA: TGCGTCAGCAGCCAGTACCGGGGGGGCGATGGCTACACCTTC. Translation: CVSSQYRGGDGYTF.

This clonotype occurred many times. J is TRBJ2-1 and V is TRBV5-6; D may match TRBD1 or TRBD2 (5 bases each). From germline, CDR1 is SGHDT and CDR2 YYEEEE. V dropped 3 bases and J dropped 2 bases, with 12 bases sitting between them. The length of the CDR3 is 15 residues. CDR3 loop: CASSYLRGPYNEQFF. The CDR3, as DNA: TGTGCCAGCAGCTACCTTAGGGGACCCTACAATGAGCAGTTCTTC.

This clonotype was seen ten or more times. The V gene is TRBV3-1, the J gene TRBJ2-1; D might be TRBD1 (6 bases). This CDR3 has 13 amino acids. V lost 9 bases to trimming and J lost 5 bases, with 14 bases between them. Germline assignment: CDR1 LGHDT and CDR2 YNNKEL (reference sequence). The CDR3 DNA reads TGTGCCAGTACGGACAGAGCGCACAATGAGCAGTTCTTC. Translated: CASTDRAHNEQFF.